These T cell receptor beta chains were read from a single sample in a study of shared clonotypes between healthy human individuals. The protocol was immunoSEQ multiplex PCR, while the TCRdb copy is restricted to in-frame clones and leaves out a portion. The sample has 1 million to 1.3 million clones, about four fifths seen once. The sequencing input was memory CD4+ T cells from PBMCs. These receptors were taken from a man aged 18 to 30 in good health. Some clones in this sample may be carry-over from other donors' samples. Each CDR3 is given with its conserved first and last residue. The D gene is left open where the match is weak. The size of a clone is reported for some rows only, either as once, few or many, or as a class for expanded clones.

clone_size: many; d_call: NA; v_call: TRBV19; j_call: TRBJ1-1; cdr3_aa: CASSIGGRASEAFF; cdr3_nt: TGTGCCAGTAGTATAGGAGGCAGAGCCTCTGAAGCTTTCTTT
clone_size: NA; d_call: TRBD2; v_call: TRBV5-3; j_call: TRBJ2-1; cdr3_aa: CARSLPTSGIDHEQFF; cdr3_nt: TGTGCCAGAAGCTTACCCACTAGCGGGATAGATCATGAGCAGTTCTTC
clone_size: NA; d_call: NA; v_call: TRBV11-2; j_call: TRBJ2-4; cdr3_aa: CASSGLGGAKNIQYF; cdr3_nt: TGTGCCAGCAGCGGTTTGGGGGGAGCCAAAAACATTCAGTACTTC
clone_size: many; d_call: NA; v_call: TRBV2; j_call: TRBJ2-1; cdr3_aa: CASQGYNEQFF; cdr3_nt: TGTGCCAGCCAGGGTTACAATGAGCAGTTCTTC
clone_size: NA; d_call: NA; v_call: TRBV7-3; j_call: TRBJ2-3; cdr3_aa: CASSSVGDLTDTQYF; cdr3_nt: TGTGCCAGCAGCTCCGTTGGGGACCTCACAGATACGCAGTATTTT
clone_size: NA; d_call: NA; v_call: TRBV28; j_call: TRBJ1-5; cdr3_aa: CASSFREESSNQPQHF; cdr3_nt: TGTGCCAGCAGTTTCAGGGAGGAGTCGAGCAATCAGCCCCAGCATTTT
clone_size: NA; d_call: NA; v_call: TRBV5-1; j_call: TRBJ2-2; cdr3_aa: CASRAPGHGTGELFF; cdr3_nt: TGCGCCAGCAGGGCTCCGGGGCACGGCACCGGGGAGCTGTTTTTT
clone_size: once; d_call: TRBD1; v_call: TRBV7-9; j_call: TRBJ1-2; cdr3_aa: CASSLGQGAYGYTF; cdr3_nt: TGTGCCAGCAGCTTAGGTCAGGGGGCCTATGGCTATACCTTC
clone_size: few; d_call: NA; v_call: TRBV5-4; j_call: TRBJ2-6; cdr3_aa: CASSFMAPGANVLTF; cdr3_nt: TGTGCCAGCAGCTTTATGGCGCCCGGGGCCAACGTCCTGACTTTC
clone_size: NA; d_call: TRBD1; v_call: TRBV19; j_call: TRBJ2-1; cdr3_aa: CASSIPPSTGWNEQFF; cdr3_nt: TGTGCCAGTAGTATCCCTCCGTCGACAGGGTGGAATGAGCAGTTCTTC
clone_size: NA; d_call: NA; v_call: TRBV7-9; j_call: TRBJ2-2; cdr3_aa: CASSLDAGELFF; cdr3_nt: TGTGCCAGCAGCTTAGATGCCGGGGAGCTGTTTTTT
clone_size: NA; d_call: TRBD1; v_call: TRBV6-6; j_call: TRBJ2-3; cdr3_aa: CASSPGQISTDTQYF; cdr3_nt: TGTGCCAGCAGCCCGGGACAGATTAGCACAGATACGCAGTATTTT
clone_size: NA; d_call: NA; v_call: TRBV28; j_call: TRBJ1-2; cdr3_aa: CASSFSRVSNYGYTF; cdr3_nt: TGTGCCAGCAGTTTCTCTAGGGTCTCTAACTATGGCTACACCTTC
clone_size: NA; d_call: NA; v_call: TRBV5-1; j_call: TRBJ1-5; cdr3_aa: CASSSVGDQPQHF; cdr3_nt: TGCGCCAGCAGCTCCGTCGGAGACCAGCCCCAGCATTTT
clone_size: NA; d_call: NA; v_call: TRBV10-1; j_call: TRBJ2-5; cdr3_aa: CASNEQDGQTQYF; cdr3_nt: TGCGCCAGCAACGAACAGGACGGGCAGACCCAGTACTTC
clone_size: NA; d_call: NA; v_call: TRBV5-1; j_call: TRBJ2-5; cdr3_aa: CASSLGWIKETQYF; cdr3_nt: TGCGCCAGCAGCTTGGGCTGGATCAAAGAGACCCAGTACTTC
clone_size: NA; d_call: NA; v_call: TRBV5-1; j_call: TRBJ2-1; cdr3_aa: CASSFRDSGPNEQFF; cdr3_nt: TGCGCCAGCAGCTTCCGTGATAGCGGACCCAATGAGCAGTTCTTC
clone_size: NA; d_call: NA; v_call: TRBV10-3; j_call: TRBJ2-7; cdr3_aa: CAISESIGRAYEQYF; cdr3_nt: TGTGCCATCAGTGAGTCTATCGGCAGGGCCTACGAGCAGTACTTC
clone_size: NA; d_call: TRBD2; v_call: TRBV19; j_call: TRBJ2-1; cdr3_aa: CASSIGFLAGVVGAEQFF; cdr3_nt: TGTGCCAGTAGTATTGGGTTCCTAGCGGGAGTCGTCGGGGCTGAGCAGTTCTTC
clone_size: NA; d_call: NA; v_call: TRBV11-3; j_call: TRBJ2-2; cdr3_aa: CASSLDGPGTGELFF; cdr3_nt: TGTGCCAGCAGCTTAGACGGGCCGGGGACCGGGGAGCTGTTTTTT
clone_size: few; d_call: TRBD1; v_call: TRBV19; j_call: TRBJ2-7; cdr3_aa: CASSIRTGGAAGSYEQYF; cdr3_nt: TGTGCCAGTAGTATCCGGACAGGGGGCGCGGCAGGCTCCTACGAGCAGTACTTC
clone_size: NA; d_call: NA; v_call: TRBV7-2; j_call: TRBJ2-2; cdr3_aa: CASSLGAQLFSVGELFF; cdr3_nt: TGTGCCAGCAGCTTAGGTGCTCAGTTGTTCAGCGTTGGGGAGCTGTTTTTT